The text below deals with one T cell receptor (beta chain). The antigen is not known. The data originate from a study of cytomegalovirus exposure and HLA in healthy donors. Regarding the study as a whole: Roughly uniform sequencing depth across donors was assumed, possibly incorrectly.

Use of 60 Vbeta and 13 Jbeta primers characterized the PCR. Data came from immunoSEQ multiplex PCR; TCRdb stores just in-frame clones and leaves some out. The table has fewer than 200,000 clones, around 78% seen once; the top ten hold roughly 13%. Deletions cut 10 bases from V and 2 bases from J, with 8 bases between. The CDR3 covers 11 residues. Germline CDR1 and CDR2: SNHLY and FYNNEI. The rearrangement uses TRBV2 and TRBJ1-2; TRBD1 might be the D (6 bases). This TCR came from a woman aged 30 to 39 in good health and CMV-seropositive. Sequenced material: PBMCs. CDR3 sequence: CANDRNYGYTF. CDR3 nucleotide sequence: TGTGCCAACGACAGGAACTATGGCTACACCTTC. The whole variable domain, remainder taken from reference TRBV2 and TRBJ1-2, is EPEVTQTPSHQVTQMGQEVILRCVPISNHLYFYWYRQILGQKVEFLVSFYNNEISEKSEIFDDQFSVERPDGSNFTLKIRSTKLEDSAMYFCANDRNYGYTFGSGTRLTVV.